This T cell receptor (beta chain) was observed in a study of blood T cell repertoires in COVID-19. Study overall: T cells, B-cell-depleted T cells, or PBMCs supplied cDNA or gDNA.

Libraries were prepared by immunoSEQ multiplex PCR; TCRdb keeps only in-frame clonotypes and omits some of them. This table has around 190,000 clones, about nine tenths appearing once. Germline CDR1 and CDR2: MNHEY and SVGEGT. This CDR3 region has 19 residues. Trimming took 2 bases from V and 0 from J; bases not matched to a gene: 12. Sequences were obtained from peripheral blood. The sequence derives from a man aged 18 to 30 with active or convalescent COVID-19. The genes are TRBV6-2 or TRBV6-3 and TRBJ1-3; 8 bases align to TRBD1. The CDR3 protein is CASSYASPGQVTSGNTIYF. In DNA, the CDR3 is TGTGCCAGCAGTTACGCATCACCGGGACAGGTTACCTCTGGAAACACCATATATTTT.